The clone carrying this TCR beta chain was detected only a few times. Its target is not known. The CDR3 spans 14 residues. After removal of 2 bases from V and 9 bases from J, the junction contained 5 bases not matched to a gene. CDR1 is DFQATT and CDR2 is SNEGSKA in the germline V gene (reference sequence). The source of the sample is a study of CD8 T cells in ankylosing spondylitis. Construction of TCR beta libraries was performed using quantitative 5'-RACE with molecular barcodes. TCRdb recomputed calls from the 5' RACE reads with MiXCR, one row per CDR3 protein. The table includes a few hundred thousand distinct CDR3 sequences, more than 15% detected once. Study results and limitations: Clones tied to disease were said to be significantly enriched in matched ankylosing spondylitis synovial fluid. A TCR beta motif of several highly homologous variants seemed to mark ankylosing spondylitis blood. With a CD8+ phenotype, disease-linked clones were relatively rare in peripheral blood.

The V call is TRBV20-1, the J call TRBJ2-1, with 12 bases that match TRBD2. This receptor was taken from a male donor with ankylosing spondylitis or in good health (not recorded which). Sequencing was done on a sample of blood, either unsorted or a sorted T cell fraction (not recorded which). The CDR3 spells CSARTSGRPVEQFF. In DNA form, the CDR3 reads TGCAGTGCTAGAACTAGCGGGAGGCCAGTTGAGCAGTTCTTC.